The rows below give T cell receptor beta chains drawn from one sample of a study of T cells in Graves' hyperthyroidism and ophthalmopathy. TCRdb re-called the multiplex PCR reads through MiXCR, storing one row per CDR3 protein. The sample yields approximately 560,000 distinct CDR3 sequences, about 45% seen once. The sample taken for sequencing was peripheral blood or thyroid tissue (not recorded which). The receptors were gathered from a woman under 30 with Graves' hyperthyroidism. Both conserved end residues are part of each CDR3. Fields, in order: CDR3 protein, CDR3 DNA, D gene, clone size, J gene, V gene. A D gene is named only where the DNA matches it firmly. Clone sizes are given selectively: once, few, many, or a class where the clone is expanded.

CDR3 protein: CASSLSATNYGYTF; CDR3 DNA: TGCGCCAGCAGCTTGTCAGCGACTAACTATGGCTACACCTTC; D gene: .; clone size: few; J gene: TRBJ1-2; V gene: TRBV5-1
CDR3 protein: CATSDPRWNEKLFF; CDR3 DNA: TGTGCCACCAGTGATCCCCGGTGGAATGAAAAACTGTTTTTT; D gene: .; clone size: .; J gene: TRBJ1-4; V gene: TRBV24-1
CDR3 protein: CASTVSSYEQYF; CDR3 DNA: TGTGCCAGCACGGTTAGCTCCTACGAGCAGTACTTC; D gene: .; clone size: .; J gene: TRBJ2-7; V gene: TRBV6-1
CDR3 protein: CASSVVGGFDGTKNTEAFF; CDR3 DNA: TGTGCCAGCAGCGTAGTAGGGGGTTTTGACGGGACGAAGAACACTGAAGCTTTCTTT; D gene: .; clone size: .; J gene: TRBJ1-1; V gene: TRBV9
CDR3 protein: CSASGTGGVSPLHF; CDR3 DNA: TGCAGTGCCTCTGGGACAGGGGGCGTTTCACCCCTCCACTTT; D gene: TRBD1; clone size: few; J gene: TRBJ1-6; V gene: TRBV20-1
CDR3 protein: CASSLDGAGGETQYF; CDR3 DNA: TGTGCCAGCAGCTTAGATGGGGCAGGTGGGGAGACCCAGTACTTC; D gene: .; clone size: few; J gene: TRBJ2-5; V gene: TRBV7-3
CDR3 protein: CATSFSPLYGYTF; CDR3 DNA: TGTGCCACCAGTTTTTCTCCCCTCTATGGCTACACCTTC; D gene: .; clone size: .; J gene: TRBJ1-2; V gene: TRBV24-1
CDR3 protein: CASSQDNYGWGETQYF; CDR3 DNA: TGTGCCAGCAGCCAAGATAATTACGGCTGGGGAGAGACCCAGTACTTC; D gene: .; clone size: few; J gene: TRBJ2-5; V gene: TRBV14
CDR3 protein: CATAGQGSWTGELFF; CDR3 DNA: TGTGCCACCGCGGGACAGGGGAGTTGGACCGGGGAGCTGTTTTTT; D gene: TRBD1; clone size: .; J gene: TRBJ2-2; V gene: TRBV12-3/TRBV12-4
CDR3 protein: CASSRDYLQETQYF; CDR3 DNA: TGTGCCAGCAGCCGGGACTATCTTCAAGAGACCCAGTACTTC; D gene: TRBD2; clone size: few; J gene: TRBJ2-5; V gene: TRBV7-2
CDR3 protein: CASSPDYGENSPLHF; CDR3 DNA: TGTGCCAGCAGTCCCGACTACGGGGAAAATTCACCCCTCCACTTT; D gene: .; clone size: few; J gene: TRBJ1-6; V gene: TRBV7-9
CDR3 protein: CASSRLAGASNTGELFF; CDR3 DNA: TGTGCCAGCAGCCGACTAGCGGGAGCGTCGAACACCGGGGAGCTGTTTTTT; D gene: TRBD2; clone size: .; J gene: TRBJ2-2; V gene: TRBV10-3
CDR3 protein: CASSLLAGTGELFF; CDR3 DNA: TGTGCCAGCAGCCTCCTAGCGGGCACCGGGGAGCTGTTTTTT; D gene: TRBD2; clone size: few; J gene: TRBJ2-2; V gene: TRBV7-3
CDR3 protein: CASQSGGVYGYTF; CDR3 DNA: TGTGCCAGCCAATCGGGGGGCGTGTATGGCTACACCTTC; D gene: .; clone size: .; J gene: TRBJ1-2; V gene: TRBV6-6
CDR3 protein: CSAREFSNQPQHF; CDR3 DNA: TGCAGTGCTAGAGAATTCAGCAATCAGCCCCAGCATTTT; D gene: .; clone size: .; J gene: TRBJ1-5; V gene: TRBV20-1
CDR3 protein: CASSVRQGGQPQHF; CDR3 DNA: TGTGCCAGCAGCGTCCGACAGGGAGGCCAGCCCCAGCATTTT; D gene: TRBD1; clone size: .; J gene: TRBJ1-5; V gene: TRBV12-3/TRBV12-4
CDR3 protein: CASKIRTGANVLTF; CDR3 DNA: TGTGCCAGTAAAATCCGGACGGGGGCCAACGTCCTGACTTTC; D gene: .; clone size: .; J gene: TRBJ2-6; V gene: TRBV19
CDR3 protein: CASSLQGSDSAGNTIYF; CDR3 DNA: TGTGCCAGCAGCTTACAGGGGTCCGACAGTGCTGGAAACACCATATATTTT; D gene: .; clone size: .; J gene: TRBJ1-3; V gene: TRBV7-3
CDR3 protein: CASGNSIGLREQYF; CDR3 DNA: TGTGCCAGCGGCAACAGTATTGGCCTACGCGAGCAGTACTTC; D gene: .; clone size: few; J gene: TRBJ2-7; V gene: TRBV7-2
CDR3 protein: CAISESREGPAEQYF; CDR3 DNA: TGTGCCATCAGTGAGTCGCGGGAAGGGCCAGCCGAGCAGTACTTC; D gene: .; clone size: few; J gene: TRBJ2-7; V gene: TRBV2
CDR3 protein: CASRPRDRGPNTEAFF; CDR3 DNA: TGTGCCAGCAGGCCCAGGGACAGGGGGCCGAACACTGAAGCTTTCTTT; D gene: TRBD1; clone size: few; J gene: TRBJ1-1; V gene: TRBV7-8
CDR3 protein: CASSHLDFAGASYEQYF; CDR3 DNA: TGTGCCAGCAGCCATTTGGACTTTGCGGGAGCCTCCTACGAGCAGTACTTC; D gene: TRBD2; clone size: few; J gene: TRBJ2-7; V gene: TRBV11-3
CDR3 protein: CASSISGRASNEQYF; CDR3 DNA: TGTGCCAGTAGTATCAGCGGGAGGGCCTCCAACGAGCAGTACTTC; D gene: TRBD2; clone size: .; J gene: TRBJ2-7; V gene: TRBV19
CDR3 protein: CASIGGGLGRNQPQHF; CDR3 DNA: TGTGCCAGTATAGGGGGAGGCTTAGGGAGGAATCAGCCCCAGCATTTT; D gene: .; clone size: .; J gene: TRBJ1-5; V gene: TRBV19
CDR3 protein: CASSQDLADYEQYF; CDR3 DNA: TGTGCCAGCAGCCAAGACCTAGCAGACTACGAGCAGTACTTC; D gene: .; clone size: .; J gene: TRBJ2-7; V gene: TRBV7-6
CDR3 protein: CASSASYSLAYEQYF; CDR3 DNA: TGTGCCAGCAGTGCTAGTTACAGTTTGGCATACGAGCAGTACTTC; D gene: .; clone size: .; J gene: TRBJ2-7; V gene: TRBV25-1
CDR3 protein: CASSLTGARETQYF; CDR3 DNA: TGTGCCAGCAGCTTAACAGGCGCTCGGGAGACCCAGTACTTC; D gene: .; clone size: .; J gene: TRBJ2-5; V gene: TRBV7-8
CDR3 protein: CASSLYDRGTEAFF; CDR3 DNA: TGTGCCAGCAGCTTATACGACAGGGGCACTGAAGCTTTCTTT; D gene: TRBD1; clone size: few; J gene: TRBJ1-1; V gene: TRBV7-9
CDR3 protein: CASSLEAREWGNQPQHF; CDR3 DNA: TGTGCCAGCAGCTTAGAGGCACGGGAATGGGGCAATCAGCCCCAGCATTTT; D gene: .; clone size: .; J gene: TRBJ1-5; V gene: TRBV7-2
CDR3 protein: CASTPGRYGYTF; CDR3 DNA: TGTGCCAGCACCCCGGGCCGCTATGGCTACACCTTC; D gene: .; clone size: few; J gene: TRBJ1-2; V gene: TRBV14
CDR3 protein: CASQEGAHRETQYF; CDR3 DNA: TGTGCCTCCCAAGAGGGGGCGCACCGGGAGACCCAGTACTTC; D gene: TRBD1; clone size: .; J gene: TRBJ2-5; V gene: TRBV7-2
CDR3 protein: CASSQQGRTETQYF; CDR3 DNA: TGTGCCAGCAGCCAACAGGGTAGGACAGAGACCCAGTACTTC; D gene: .; clone size: .; J gene: TRBJ2-5; V gene: TRBV14
CDR3 protein: CASSEWTGENYGYTF; CDR3 DNA: TGTGCCAGCTCAGAGTGGACAGGGGAAAACTATGGCTACACCTTC; D gene: TRBD1; clone size: few; J gene: TRBJ1-2; V gene: TRBV10-2
CDR3 protein: CASSEAWGSPLHF; CDR3 DNA: TGTGCCAGCAGTGAAGCTTGGGGTTCACCCCTCCACTTT; D gene: .; clone size: many; J gene: TRBJ1-6; V gene: TRBV25-1
CDR3 protein: CASSSKGAQETQYF; CDR3 DNA: TGTGCCAGCAGCTCCAAGGGGGCTCAGGAGACCCAGTACTTC; D gene: TRBD1; clone size: .; J gene: TRBJ2-5; V gene: TRBV7-9
CDR3 protein: CSAQTGLYSDEKLFF; CDR3 DNA: TGCAGTGCTCAGACAGGGCTATACTCCGATGAAAAACTGTTTTTT; D gene: TRBD1; clone size: few; J gene: TRBJ1-4; V gene: TRBV20-1
CDR3 protein: CAIRRNTGELFF; CDR3 DNA: TGTGCCATCAGGAGGAACACCGGGGAGCTGTTTTTT; D gene: .; clone size: many; J gene: TRBJ2-2; V gene: TRBV10-3
CDR3 protein: CASSFPGEGNTIYF; CDR3 DNA: TGTGCCAGCAGTTTCCCGGGGGAGGGAAACACCATATATTTT; D gene: .; clone size: .; J gene: TRBJ1-3; V gene: TRBV12-3/TRBV12-4
CDR3 protein: CSLEGSQPQHF; CDR3 DNA: TGCAGCTTGGAGGGGTCCCAGCCCCAGCATTTT; D gene: .; clone size: few; J gene: TRBJ1-5; V gene: TRBV29-1
CDR3 protein: CASSLTSDVYEQYF; CDR3 DNA: TGTGCCAGCAGCCTGACTAGCGACGTATACGAGCAGTACTTC; D gene: TRBD2; clone size: .; J gene: TRBJ2-7; V gene: TRBV7-2
CDR3 protein: CASRQGPYEQYF; CDR3 DNA: TGTGCCAGCAGACAGGGTCCCTACGAGCAGTACTTC; D gene: .; clone size: few; J gene: TRBJ2-7; V gene: TRBV7-9
CDR3 protein: CSANDPYEQYF; CDR3 DNA: TGCAGTGCTAACGACCCCTACGAGCAGTACTTC; D gene: .; clone size: .; J gene: TRBJ2-7; V gene: TRBV20-1
CDR3 protein: CASSIRDRRAGELFF; CDR3 DNA: TGTGCCAGCAGCATCCGGGACAGGAGGGCCGGGGAGCTGTTTTTT; D gene: TRBD1; clone size: .; J gene: TRBJ2-2; V gene: TRBV5-8
CDR3 protein: CASSRRDRQLDGYTF; CDR3 DNA: TGTGCCAGCAGCCGTCGGGATCGTCAGCTAGATGGCTACACCTTC; D gene: .; clone size: many; J gene: TRBJ1-2; V gene: TRBV7-9
CDR3 protein: CASSSGEQYF; CDR3 DNA: TGTGCCAGCAGTTCTGGGGAGCAGTACTTC; D gene: .; clone size: few; J gene: TRBJ2-7; V gene: TRBV6-5